At least ten counts were recorded for the clone carrying this T cell receptor beta chain. This CDR3 has 13 amino acids. Trimming removed 5 bases from V and 3 bases from J, with 9 bases in between. Germline-derived CDR1 and CDR2 are LGHNA and YNFKEQ. The record originates from a study of T cells after posttransplantation cyclophosphamide. The method was immunoSEQ multiplex PCR; TCRdb's version includes in-frame clones alone and lacks a portion of them. The repertoire has about 25,000 clones, none seen only once; the ten largest take approximately 1.5%. V and J are TRBV4-2 and TRBJ2-3; D unclear. Sequenced sample: PBMCs. The clonotype was recovered from a man over 45 in good health, CMV-negative, and a related stem cell transplant donor. The CDR3 DNA is TGTGCCAGCAGCAGACTCCGTACAGATACGCAGTATTTT. Translating gives CASSRLRTDTQYF.